The clone carrying this TCR beta chain was seen more than once but under ten times. This sample was taken from a study of response to subunit inactivated influenza vaccine. From the RT-PCR reads, TCRdb called clonotypes with MiXCR, one entry per CDR3 protein. In the table there are hundreds of thousands of distinct CDR3 sequences, approximately 10% of which are singletons. Germline CDR1 reads SGHRS; CDR2 reads YFSETQ. The CDR3 totals 14 residues. The V gene end was trimmed by 0 bases and the J gene end by 7 bases; junction bases not matched to a gene: 6. The same specimen was also included in a second study, on T cells expressing NK-cell markers. That publication notes: The cDNA for TCR beta came from 5'RACE template switching with UMIs. Obtained from sorted CD3+CD56+NKG2C+, CD3+CD56+NKG2C- and CD3+CD56-NKG2C+ T cells were the TCR beta repertoires.

The chain couples TRBV5-1 to TRBJ1-2, with 7 bases identical to TRBD1. The source of this sequence is a man in his forties or fifties who received an inactivated influenza vaccine. The sequencing here drew on PBMCs from blood, taken on the day of vaccination. CDR3 region: CASSLATGTVGYTF. For the CDR3, the DNA is TGCGCCAGCAGCTTGGCGACAGGGACAGTTGGCTACACCTTC.